This T cell receptor (beta chain) comes out of a study of cytomegalovirus exposure and HLA in healthy donors (dated by TCRdb to the late 2010s). For the wider study: In an earlier analysis of approximately 640 of the donors, 250 to 300 Gb of sequence data and 100 million or so unique TCR beta sequences from roughly 180 million T cells were reported. HLA typing included class I and class II loci at four-digit resolution. In the later analysis, no new phenotypic data were used to find candidate immune exposures; instead, reliance was placed on TCR beta sequences and their occurrence across donors. All discovery cohort repertoires had been generated on a single sequencing platform. Among over 350 genotyped donors of the cohort, an average of approximately 250,000 unique TCR beta nucleotide sequences were sequenced per donor, around 20% of them non-productive. Typing coverage differed by locus: A, B, C, DRB1 and DQB1 were typed in about 620-640 donors, DQA1 in approximately 520, DPA1 in nearly 610, and DPB1 in just under 480. Alongside the repertoire data, information on donor age, sex, ethnicity and CMV serostatus was compiled. The study aimed to test whether cataloging public T cell receptors could reveal signatures of past pathogen exposure. A later genetic analysis took genome-wide SNP genotypes for about 55% of the roughly 700 donors and used that subset as a discovery cohort. In addition to the first cohort of approximately 650 subjects, a separate validation cohort of 130 or so different subjects was used. Around 330 gigabases of sequencing data and around 85 million unique TCR sequences made up an early release that covered around 640 HLA-typed donors. To study patterns of TCR occurrence, a later analysis re-analyzed previously published TCR beta repertoires from under 750 donors and added high-resolution HLA genotyping. To decide whether each TCR beta V gene segment behaved as functional or pseudogenic, an earlier analysis of some 600 of the donors relied on high-throughput TCR beta sequencing. Roughly five DR-DQ haplotypes were handled as single units for association and clustering because linkage in the cohort was strong. High-throughput TCR immunosequencing, statistical association of individual TCRs with disease status, and machine learning were combined to predict cytomegalovirus infection status. The study profiled the T cell repertoires of fewer than 850 subjects by immunosequencing and related them to cytomegalovirus serostatus. Of the roughly 430 genotyped donors, roughly 85% fell in the genetic ancestry cluster associated with self-reported Caucasian donors. Broader findings and caveats from the paper: Specific HLA alleles were associated with more than 15,000 TCR beta sequences at a false discovery rate of 0.05 in a later analysis. In a later analysis, most CMV-associated TCR beta chains were found to appear HLA-restricted, with HLA associations seemingly driven largely by CMV exposure. Compared with equally common non-associated chains, HLA-associated TCR beta chains in a later analysis were more clonally expanded and had lower generation probabilities. Only TCR beta chains were sequenced in this cohort, and the absence of alpha or paired-chain data limited detectable features. A cluster of highly shared sequence variants was judged likely to be a technical artifact of the sequencing pipeline. According to a later analysis, parvovirus B19, influenza, CMV and Epstein-Barr virus appeared linked to several top co-occurrence clusters. In vitro tests confirmed that a few of the cytomegalovirus-associated TCR beta chains recognize cytomegalovirus antigens. The study gave a list of about 160 TCR beta chains associated with cytomegalovirus. A later genetic analysis associated a missense DCLRE1C variant with V-gene and J-gene trimming of TCR beta chains, and an independent cohort replicated the association. Broadly in line with IMGT annotations, most TCR beta V segments showed up in productive rearrangements about 87% or about 30% of the time in an earlier analysis of roughly 590 of the donors. Presence/absence analyses assumed roughly uniform sequencing depth across donors, an assumption that may not hold. Because some donors lacked HLA typing at each locus, the association tests relied only on the typed subset. Compared with the 666-donor mean, donors in an Asian-associated ancestry cluster had fewer N-insertions in productive TCRs, according to a later genetic analysis. Because counts were too low, roughly 18 rarely observed V segments, including chromosome 9 orphons, were left out of the earlier analysis of 587 of the donors. The classifier was reported to diagnose cytomegalovirus status with high specificity and sensitivity in both the original and validation cohorts. Some IMGT-functional V segments, including TRBV6-2 and TRBV6-3, could not be distinguished by the 87-base-pair reads and were therefore excluded. According to a later analysis, TCR association rates differed among HLA loci, with DRB1 alleles showing the most associated TCRs and HLA-C alleles showing the fewest. For the cohort, immune exposure information was limited to CMV serostatus. Linkage disequilibrium might explain the correlated functional status among segregating V segments, but an unknown experimental factor could not be ruled out. The authors suggested that the approach could potentially be generalized to other disease states and immunological phenotypes. While some public TCRs were present in many individuals, most TCR sequences turned up only very rarely across donors. Assigning TCR associations to individual alleles was difficult when HLA alleles, especially DR and DQ, strongly co-occurred. A further reported finding was that TCR beta sequences accurately predicted the HLA-A and HLA-B alleles for most subjects in the first cohort.

About this clone itself: Its antigen specificity is not known. No qualities accompany the bases; no much larger clone lies one base away.

In total, 630 or so healthy bone marrow donors made up the cohort. Cohort members were all nominally healthy when sampled, although unrecorded immune exposures were likely present. The donor tested CMV seronegative and was one of the 352 seronegative cohort members. Every donor gave a peripheral blood sample, and the peripheral blood mononuclear cells from that sample were used for TCR beta sequencing. The Qiagen DNeasy Blood Extraction Kit was used to extract genomic DNA from the blood cell samples. Per the germline V gene, SGHDT is the CDR1 and YYEEEE is the CDR2. Spanning cysteine to phenylalanine, the CDR3 consists of 14 amino acids. The kept DNA is CDR3 alone, 42 bases in frame from the first base. V is shortened by 4 bases, J by 8 bases, and the region joining them spans 17 bases. Receptor libraries were prepared by the immunoSEQ multiplex PCR assay. For the multiplex PCR, a mixture combining 60 forward primers for TCR Vbeta segments and 13 reverse primers for TCR Jbeta segments was used. Amplification of the CDR3 region of rearranged TCR beta genes was performed with a multiplex PCR assay on genomic DNA. The Illumina HiSeq System was used to sequence the amplified TCR beta libraries as 87-base-pair reads. The authors' pipeline ran thus. Across the 600 to 700 repertoires, a later analysis counted some 80 million unique TCR beta chains, about 10 million of which were shared by at least two donors. Raw reads were error-corrected and collapsed into unique sequences with a nearest-neighbor algorithm that merged closely related sequences to remove PCR and sequencing errors. CDR3 sequences were aligned to IMGT reference sequences to assign V, D and J gene segments. For a sequence to be retained, a match of at least six nucleotides to both a V gene segment and a J gene segment was required. Rearrangements were classified as productive when the CDR3 lacked stop codons and remained in frame with V and J, and all other rearrangements were classified as non-productive. Following IMGT convention, CDR3 was defined as the stretch from the second conserved V-encoded cysteine up to the conserved J-encoded phenylalanine. In an earlier analysis of roughly 580 of the donors, sequences lacking an unambiguous match to a single V gene segment were excluded. In an earlier analysis of almost 600 of the donors, a V segment was called functional when productive rearrangements were above 56.7%, and segregating when the standard deviation between donors exceeded 5%. A statistical classification framework was developed to diagnose cytomegalovirus status using the catalog of TCR beta chain sequences. In a later analysis, TCR nucleotide sequences were compared against IMGT/GENE-DB human TR gene sequences so that V and J genes could be assigned. In a later analysis, CDR3 sequences and most-parsimonious VDJ recombination scenarios were assigned using the TCRdist pipeline. In a later analysis, every TCR beta chain was defined by the combination of its CDR3 amino acid sequence and its V-gene family, and reads without a unique V-gene family were dropped. In a later analysis, fewer than 600 highly shared, low-generation-probability nucleotide sequences were removed to address suspected cross-contamination and a sequencing artifact. For each public chain, a later analysis derived a clonal expansion index from normalized ranks of inferred template counts within each repertoire. In a later analysis, generation probabilities were computed using a VDJ recombination model fitted to out-of-frame rearrangements, and the results were checked against IGoR. In a later analysis, hypergeometric tests were used to score TCR-TCR, TCR-HLA and TCR-CMV co-occurrence, with a repertoire-size bias correction applied to TCR pairs. To estimate false discovery rates, a later analysis permuted the HLA or CMV assignments 20 times. A later analysis grouped co-occurring TCRs with DBSCAN, adding TCRdist sequence similarity when clustering within HLA-allele-positive subsets. For co-occurrence clustering, repertoires with fewer than 30,000 or more than 120,000 public chains were excluded, along with roughly 5 repertoires with anomalous nucleotide sharing. The table was pulled from immuneACCESS by TCRdb, which kept in-frame rearrangements only. Such tables lose some clones; where checked, under half of the loss comes from unresolved V genes, and the rest has no known cause. Clone size and V and J calls were adopted from that table, with D and trimming inferred from the DNA. Present in this sample are 150,000 or so clones, about four fifths of which were seen just once. The ten largest clones capture about 2.7% of the sample.

The TCR comes from a man younger than 35 in good health and CMV-seronegative. The rearrangement combines TRBV5-6 with TRBJ2-3; a tentative D match to TRBD1 spans 6 bases. Source material: PBMCs. The CDR3 amino acid sequence is: CASSQEWTASTQYF. In nucleotides, the sequence is TGTGCCAGCAGCCAAGAATGGACAGCTAGTACGCAGTATTTT.